The clone carrying this T cell receptor (beta chain) was observed a handful of times. Its antigen is still unknown. The method was immunoSEQ multiplex PCR; TCRdb's version includes in-frame clones alone and lacks a portion of them. Among approximately 15,000 clones listed, 90% were seen once. This specimen belongs to a study of OX40 agonist ivuxolimab in advanced cancers. At the level of the study: Patients' therapy was ivuxolimab, an antibody that acts as an agonist of OX40 (CD134). Patients were infused with ivuxolimab every 2 weeks at 0.01 to 10 mg/kg. Regarding the study as a whole: The investigators did not determine what antigen specificity the expanded peripheral T cells had.

The specimen was CD4+ or CD8+ T cells sorted from blood, collected in a trial of the OX40 agonist ivuxolimab. The receptor comes from an adult with an advanced solid tumor such as melanoma, head and neck, liver or kidney cancer.

Here the CDR3 reads CASSRSSDTQYF. The CDR3 nucleotides read TGTGCCAGCAGCCGTAGTTCAGATACGCAGTATTTT. The chain links TRBV6-1 to TRBJ2-3; D is unclear. This CDR3 spans 12 amino acids. Deletions cut 6 bases from V and 4 bases from J, with 8 bases between. Germline CDR1 MNHNS, CDR2 SASEGT.